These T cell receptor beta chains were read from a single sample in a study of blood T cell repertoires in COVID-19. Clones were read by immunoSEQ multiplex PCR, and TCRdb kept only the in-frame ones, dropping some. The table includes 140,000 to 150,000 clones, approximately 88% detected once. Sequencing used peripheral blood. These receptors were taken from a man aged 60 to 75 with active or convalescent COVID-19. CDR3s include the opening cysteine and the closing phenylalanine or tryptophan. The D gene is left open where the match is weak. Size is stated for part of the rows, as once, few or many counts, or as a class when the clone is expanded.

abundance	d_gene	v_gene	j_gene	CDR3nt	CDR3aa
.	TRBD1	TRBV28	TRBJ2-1	TGTGCCAGCAGTTTAGAGGGGGCGTACAATGAGCAGTTCTTC	CASSLEGAYNEQFF
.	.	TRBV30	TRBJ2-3	TGTGCCTGGACTGCGGGATCAGATACGCAGTATTTT	CAWTAGSDTQYF
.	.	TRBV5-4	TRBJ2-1	TGTGCCAGCAGAAAAAGGTCCGGGACACATCACAATGAGCAGTTCTTC	CASRKRSGTHHNEQFF
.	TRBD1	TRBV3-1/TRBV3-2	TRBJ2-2	TGTGCCAGCAGCCAAGGGACAGGGGGCACCGGGGAGCTGTTTTTT	CASSQGTGGTGELFF
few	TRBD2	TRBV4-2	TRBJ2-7	TGTGCCAGCAGCCACTCTAAGACTAGCGGGAGATCCTACGAGCAGTACTTC	CASSHSKTSGRSYEQYF
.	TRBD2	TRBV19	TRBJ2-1	TGTGCCAGTAGTAAGGGCGGGAGGGTCTCCTACAATGAGCAGTTCTTC	CASSKGGRVSYNEQFF
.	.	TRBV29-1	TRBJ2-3	TGCAGCGTGGCACCTAGCACAGATACGCAGTATTTT	CSVAPSTDTQYF
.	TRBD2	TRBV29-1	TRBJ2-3	TGCAGCGCCACCGGGACTAGTCCAGATACGCAGTATTTT	CSATGTSPDTQYF
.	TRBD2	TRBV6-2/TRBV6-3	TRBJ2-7	TGTGCCAGCAGTTATACTGCGGGAGGGTCCTACGAGCAGTACTTC	CASSYTAGGSYEQYF
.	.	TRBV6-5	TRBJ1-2	TGTGCCAGCATTCGGGGTGGAGGATATGGCTACACCTTC	CASIRGGGYGYTF
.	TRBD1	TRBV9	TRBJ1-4	TGTGCCAGCAGCGTAGGGCCGGGACAGCAGAATGAAAAACTGTTTTTT	CASSVGPGQQNEKLFF
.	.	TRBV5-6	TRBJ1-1	TGTGCCAGCAGCTTTCGTGTCTCTCTAAAGAACACTGAAGCTTTCTTT	CASSFRVSLKNTEAFF
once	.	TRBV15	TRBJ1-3	TGTGCCACCAGCAGAGATCCAGGTGCTGGAAACACCATATATTTT	CATSRDPGAGNTIYF
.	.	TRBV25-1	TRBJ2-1	TGTGCCAGCAGTCCCTTCGGCCTTGGGAGCAATGAGCAGTTCTTC	CASSPFGLGSNEQFF
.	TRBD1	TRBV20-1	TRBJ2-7	TGCAGTGCTAGTTGGGACAGGGGATCTTTCTACGAGCAGTACTTC	CSASWDRGSFYEQYF
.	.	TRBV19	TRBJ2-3	TGTGCCAGTAGATCCATTGGAGTACCGAAAGCAGATACGCAGTATTTT	CASRSIGVPKADTQYF
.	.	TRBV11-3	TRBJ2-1	TGTGCCAGCAGCTCCGACCCCCAGGGGCCGTACAATGAGCAGTTCTTC	CASSSDPQGPYNEQFF
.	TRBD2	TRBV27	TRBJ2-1	TGTGCCAGCAGTGCTAGCGGGCCTAAAAGGAATGAGCAGTTCTTC	CASSASGPKRNEQFF
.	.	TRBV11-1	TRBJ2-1	TGTGCCAGCAGCTTTATTCGAGGCAGTTACAATGAGCAGTTCTTC	CASSFIRGSYNEQFF
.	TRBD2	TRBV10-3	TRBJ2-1	TGTGCCATCAGTGAGGCGGGAGAGGGCAACAATGAGCAGTTCTTC	CAISEAGEGNNEQFF
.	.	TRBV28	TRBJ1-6	TGTGCCAGCAGTCGAGGGGGGGCTGGACCCCTCCACTTT	CASSRGGAGPLHF
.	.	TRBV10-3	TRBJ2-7	TGTGCCATCAGTGACCAGGGGGGCGCGGTGTACGAGCAGTACTTC	CAISDQGGAVYEQYF
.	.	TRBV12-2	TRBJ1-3	TGTGCAAGTCGCCAGACAGGGTTTCCTGGAAACACCATATATTTT	CASRQTGFPGNTIYF
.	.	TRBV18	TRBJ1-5	TGTGCCAGCTCACTGGACAGTTCCCTGGGTCAGCCCCAGCATTTT	CASSLDSSLGQPQHF
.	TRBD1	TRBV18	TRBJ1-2	TGTGCCAGCTCACCAGGGACAGACTATGGCTACACCTTC	CASSPGTDYGYTF
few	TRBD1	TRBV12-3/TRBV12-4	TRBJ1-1	TGTGCCAGCACCAGCTCAGGGGGCTCTGAAGCTTTCTTT	CASTSSGGSEAFF
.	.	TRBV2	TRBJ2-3	TGTGCCAGCAGGGGCGTGGCAGAGTCAGATACGCAGTATTTT	CASRGVAESDTQYF
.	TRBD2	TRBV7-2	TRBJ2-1	TGTGCCAGCAGCTCCCCTCCCCGCGCGGCTAGCGGGAGGGCCTATGAGCAGTTCTTC	CASSSPPRAASGRAYEQFF
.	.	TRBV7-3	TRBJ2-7	TGTGCCAGCAGCTTACACGGGAAGGCCTACGAGCAGTACTTC	CASSLHGKAYEQYF
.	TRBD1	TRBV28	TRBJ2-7	TGTGCCAGCAGTTCGTGGACAGGGTACGAGCAGTACTTC	CASSSWTGYEQYF
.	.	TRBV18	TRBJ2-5	TGTGCCAGCTCACCGCGGGCGAGTTCAGAGACCCAGTACTTC	CASSPRASSETQYF
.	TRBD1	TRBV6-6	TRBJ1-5	TGTGCCAGCAGTTCCCAGGGGGGCAATCAGCCCCAGCATTTT	CASSSQGGNQPQHF
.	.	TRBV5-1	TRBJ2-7	TGCGCCAGCAGCTTGAGGAACTCCGGGACACGGATCTCCTACGAGCAGTACTTC	CASSLRNSGTRISYEQYF
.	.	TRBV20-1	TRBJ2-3	TGCAGTGCTAGTACACTAGCCGCGCAGTATTTT	CSASTLAAQYF
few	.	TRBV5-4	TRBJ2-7	TGTGCCAGCAGCTCCAACAGGGAATTGAACGAGCAGTACTTC	CASSSNRELNEQYF
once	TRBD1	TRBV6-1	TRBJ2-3	TGTGCCAGCAGTGAAATAGGGACAGTCGGAACAGATACGCAGTATTTT	CASSEIGTVGTDTQYF
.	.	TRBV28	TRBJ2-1	TGTGCCAGCAGTTTCCGACTAGGAAATGAGCAGTTCTTC	CASSFRLGNEQFF
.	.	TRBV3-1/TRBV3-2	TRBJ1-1	TGTGCCAGCAGCCAAGAAACGGGGACTGAAGCTTTCTTT	CASSQETGTEAFF
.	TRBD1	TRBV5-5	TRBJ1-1	TGTGCCAGCAGCTCCGAAAGCAGGGGGCTATCGACTGAAGCTTTCTTT	CASSSESRGLSTEAFF
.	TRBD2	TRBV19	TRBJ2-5	TGTGCCAGTAGTATGGAGAGCGGGAGGGCCGCAGAGACCCAGTACTTC	CASSMESGRAAETQYF
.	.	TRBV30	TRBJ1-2	TGTGCCTGGAGGTTAGGGGCAAGTTATGGCTACACCTTC	CAWRLGASYGYTF